Following are 13 T cell receptor beta chains from one sample sequenced in a study of beta chain features in type 1 diabetes. Study-wide findings and caveats: Moderate yet significant TCRB CDR3 shortening was seen in Type 1 diabetes patients in all four CD4+ subsets.

The isolated RNA, all of it, was reverse transcribed, so expressed TCRB transcripts were what got sequenced. Generated by immunoSEQ multiplex PCR, the TCRdb table keeps only in-frame clones and is missing some. The sample holds 600,000 to 700,000 clones; around an eighth are singletons and the top ten take around 0.12%. No antigen is known for these receptors. The sequenced material came from naive CD4+ T cells from blood. These receptors were taken from a man aged 25-45 years with type 1 diabetes.

This clone was seen only a few times. The same CDR3 is also encoded by other DNA sequences in this sample. The rearrangement uses TRBV29-1 and TRBJ1-4; perhaps TRBD1 as D (5 bases). V was clipped by 4 bases and J by 7 bases, with 13 bases between them. The germline gives CDR1 SQVTM, CDR2 ANQGSEA. The CDR3 is 13 amino acids. CDR3 nucleotides: TGCAGCGTTGGCGGGGCTGGTAGTGAAAAACTGTTTTTT. Translation: CSVGGAGSEKLFF.

The CDR3 sequence: CASSSDSSYEQYF. CDR3 nucleotide sequence: TGTGCCAGCAGCTCAGACAGCTCCTACGAGCAGTACTTC. V gene TRBV5-6 combines with J gene TRBJ2-7, with TRBD1 as a possible D gene (5 bases). The CDR3 length is 13 residues. The germline V and J ends were trimmed by 3 bases and 0 bases, with 7 bases remaining between them. The germline V gene has CDR1 SGHDT and CDR2 YYEEEE.

V usage is TRBV6-5 and J usage is TRBJ2-1, with D tentatively TRBD2 (5 bases). Deletions cut 0 bases from V and 8 bases from J, with 17 bases between. Germline V CDR1 and CDR2: MNHEY, SVGAGI. This CDR3 region has 16 residues. The CDR3 nucleotides read TGTGCCAGCAGTTACTCGGGTCTAGCCCGTTGGGATGAGCAGTTCTTC. Protein product: CASSYSGLARWDEQFF.

This clone was detected only a few times. The chain has TRBV7-9 and TRBJ1-1; D gene uncertain. CDR3 size: 13 residues. Trimming stripped 5 bases from V and 1 base from J, with 8 bases between. Germline loops: CDR1 SEHNR, CDR2 FQNEAQ (reference sequence). CDR3 bases: TGTGCCAGCAGCCCCCCGGCGAACACTGAAGCTTTCTTT. It yields the protein CASSPPANTEAFF.

CDR3 nucleotide sequence: TGCGCCAGCAGGCAGACGGTATTCGCCCTCTATGGCTACACCTTC. As protein: CASRQTVFALYGYTF. J is TRBJ1-2 and V is TRBV5-1; D unclear. This CDR3 is built from 15 residues. In germline, CDR1 is SGHRS, CDR2 YFSETQ. V was cut by 5 bases and J by 4 bases, with 18 bases left in between.

This clone was counted a few times. The chain links TRBV4-3 to TRBJ2-2, with D perhaps matching TRBD1 (5 bases). V was shortened by 1 base and J by 4 bases, with 10 bases between the two germline ends. This CDR3 region has 15 residues. Looked up from germline, CDR1 is LGHNA and CDR2 is YSLEER. In nucleotides, the CDR3 is TGCGCCAGCAGCCAAGCAAAGGGGTCCACCGGGGAGCTGTTTTTT. It encodes CASSQAKGSTGELFF.

This clone was counted a few times. V and J are TRBV5-1 and TRBJ2-3; D not resolved. The CDR3 length is 16 residues. Germline V gives CDR1 SGHRS, CDR2 YFSETQ. The V end lost 4 bases, the J end lost 1 base, and 16 bases lay between the germline ends. The CDR3 nucleotides read TGCGCCAGCAGCCACCGGACGGCGCTCGGCACAGATACGCAGTATTTT. This translates into CASSHRTALGTDTQYF.

This clone occurred a few times. V is TRBV18 and J is TRBJ2-2, with 7 nucleotides matching TRBD1. Trimming removed 6 bases from V and 3 bases from J; junction bases left unmatched: 4. From germline, CDR1 is KGHSH and CDR2 LQKENI. CDR3 size: 14 residues. The CDR3 sequence is CASSGQEDTGELFF. CDR3 nucleotides: TGTGCCAGCTCTGGACAGGAGGACACCGGGGAGCTGTTTTTT.

V gene TRBV29-1 combines with J gene TRBJ2-5, with D possibly matching TRBD2 (5 bases). CDR1 is SQVTM, CDR2 ANQGSEA, per germline. Trimming removed 1 base at V and 5 bases at J, with 5 bases between. The CDR3 runs to 11 residues. The DNA for the CDR3 is TGCAGCGTTGAAGGAGGGGAGACCCAGTACTTC. This translates into CSVEGGETQYF.

This sequence joins TRBV7-9 and TRBJ2-3; 8 positions match TRBD2. J was trimmed by 1 base and V by 3 bases; bases with no gene match: 6. This CDR3 region has 16 residues. Germline V lookup: CDR1 SEHNR, CDR2 FQNEAQ (reference sequence). In DNA form, the CDR3 reads TGTGCCAGCAGCTTCGGAGCGGGGGTCCGCACAGATACGCAGTATTTT. Its translation: CASSFGAGVRTDTQYF.

This clone showed up just a few times. The chain recombines TRBV9 with TRBJ1-2, with a weak D call TRBD1 (5 bases). CDR1 and CDR2 (germline): SGDLS, YYNGEE. The CDR3 covers 14 residues. V lost 4 bases to trimming and J lost 4 bases, with 14 bases between them. CDR3 in amino acids: CASSLGRAPYGYTF. CDR3 nucleotide sequence: TGTGCCAGCAGCTTGGGCAGGGCACCCTATGGCTACACCTTC.

Here the CDR3 reads CASSFPSGGTETQYF. The CDR3 DNA reads TGTGCCAGCAGTTTCCCTAGCGGGGGGACAGAGACCCAGTACTTC. V gene TRBV6-6 combines with J gene TRBJ2-5, with 11 bases aligning to TRBD2. V was pared by 4 bases and J by 4 bases, with 5 bases of the junction left unmatched. The CDR3 is 15 residues long. CDR1 and CDR2 from the germline V gene are MNHNY and SVGAGI (reference sequence).

J is TRBJ1-1 and V is TRBV7-2; TRBD1 is a possible D gene (5 bases). The CDR3 loop spans 13 amino acids. CDR1 and CDR2 from the germline V gene are SGHTA and FQGNSA. Trimming removed 7 bases at V and 1 base at J, with 10 bases between. The CDR3 spells CASMRQSNTEAFF. As DNA, the CDR3 is TGTGCCAGCATGAGACAGTCGAACACTGAAGCTTTCTTT.